This TCR beta chain appears in the sequencing data of a study of radiotherapy plus CTLA-4 blockade in lung cancer. This CDR3 spans 17 amino acids. Per the germline V gene, CDR1 is SGHNT and CDR2 is YYREEE (reference sequence). The junction had 6 bases not matched to a gene; V was cut back by 0 bases and J by 4 bases. Sequenced by immunoSEQ multiplex PCR; TCRdb stores in-frame clones only, minus some. The table has 95,000 to 150,000 clones, around 89% seen once; the top ten hold just under 7%. The TCR comes from a human donor with non-small cell lung cancer that progressed on radiotherapy plus ipilimumab. The starting material was peripheral blood, obtained from a patient treated with radiotherapy plus ipilimumab. The rearrangement links TRBV5-4 to TRBJ2-2, with 10 bases matching TRBD2. CDR3 in amino acids: CASSLGALAGVTGELFF. DNA for the CDR3: TGTGCCAGCAGCTTGGGGGCCCTAGCGGGAGTCACCGGGGAGCTGTTTTTT.